These 20 T cell receptor beta chains were all obtained from the same sample, sequenced in a study of blood T cell repertoires in COVID-19. Generated by immunoSEQ multiplex PCR, the TCRdb table keeps only in-frame clones and is missing some. The data hold tens of thousands of clones, with 85% to 95% observed a single time. Sequencing used peripheral blood. The source is a man between 60 and 75 years old with active or convalescent COVID-19.

The V and J genes are TRBV9 and TRBJ1-1; D uncertain. CDR1 is SGDLS and CDR2 is YYNGEE in the germline V gene. CDR3 size: 13 residues. The V end lost 0 bases, the J end lost 0 bases, and 3 bases lay between the germline ends. CDR3 residues: CASSVAMNTEAFF. CDR3 DNA: TGTGCCAGCAGCGTAGCCATGAACACTGAAGCTTTCTTT.

This sequence joins TRBV7-3 and TRBJ2-1; tentative D call: TRBD2 (6 bases). This CDR3 comprises 15 residues. Germline CDR1 is SGHTA and CDR2 is FQGTGA. V shed 5 bases and J shed 1 base, with 12 bases lying between them. CDR3 nucleotide sequence: TGTGCCAGCAGCCCTAGGCGGGAATCCTACAATGAGCAGTTCTTC. Translating gives CASSPRRESYNEQFF.

V usage is TRBV12-5 and J usage is TRBJ2-6; D possibly corresponds to TRBD1 (5 bases). V was pared by 1 base and J by 0 bases, with 10 bases between. CDR3 length equals 17 residues. Per the germline V gene, CDR1 is LGHNT and CDR2 is FRNRAP. The CDR3, as DNA: TGTGCTAGTGGTTTGGACAGACAGATCTCTGGGGCCAACGTCCTGACTTTC. Its protein is CASGLDRQISGANVLTF.

J is TRBJ2-5 and V is TRBV9; 14 bases match TRBD2. V trimming: 4 bases; J trimming: 2 bases; junction bases outside the gene matches: 7. CDR3 length: 17 residues. Germline V gene data show CDR1 as SGDLS and CDR2 as YYNGEE. The CDR3 DNA follows: TGTGCCAGCAGCTCGGGACTAGCGGGAGAAAGGCAAGAGACCCAGTACTTC. It translates to CASSSGLAGERQETQYF.

The rearrangement links TRBV23-1 to TRBJ1-4, with a possible D match to TRBD1 (5 bases). TRBV23-1 is known as an ORF, though its function is uncertain. CDR3 length: 15 residues. In DNA, the CDR3 is TGCGTCCCCGCAGGGCGTTTAGAAACTAATGAAAAACTGTTTTTT. Translating it yields CVPAGRLETNEKLFF.

The rearrangement links TRBV2 to TRBJ1-2; 9 bases are a match to TRBD1. The germline CDR1 and CDR2 sequences are SNHLY and FYNNEI. The CDR3 is made up of 13 amino acids. Trimming cost V 9 bases and J 8 bases; bases outside gene matches: 10. CDR3 in amino acids: CASVTTGGGGYTF. The DNA for the CDR3 is TGTGCCAGTGTTACTACAGGGGGCGGAGGCTACACCTTC.

J is TRBJ2-5 and V is TRBV9, with D unresolved. CDR3 length: 14 residues. V was cut by 0 bases and J by 4 bases, with 10 bases left in between. Germline V lookup: CDR1 SGDLS, CDR2 YYNGEE. The CDR3 sequence: CASSVGTVGETQYF. The CDR3 DNA reads as TGTGCCAGCAGCGTAGGAACTGTCGGAGAGACCCAGTACTTC. Drawing the rest from reference TRBV9 and TRBJ2-5, the complete variable domain is DSGVTQTPKHLITATGQRVTLRCSPRSGDLSVYWYQQSLDQGLQFLIQYYNGEERAKGNILERFSAQQFPDLHSELNLSSLELGDSALYFCASSVGTVGETQYFGPGTRLLVL.

This clone was picked up one time. V and J are TRBV15 and TRBJ1-5; D gene ambiguous. The CDR3 sequence is 12 residues long. Germline lookup yields CDR1 LNHNV and CDR2 YYDKDF (reference sequence). With 0 bases removed from V and 7 bases from J, the gap between germline ends came to 4 bases. The CDR3 here is CATSRDRQPQHF. As DNA, the CDR3 is TGTGCCACCAGCAGAGATAGACAGCCCCAGCATTTT.

The chain recombines TRBV11-2 with TRBJ2-7, with TRBD2 matching 8 bases. Trimming removed 6 bases from V and 5 bases from J; junction bases left unmatched: 12. Germline assignment: CDR1 SGHAT and CDR2 FQNNGV. The CDR3 totals 15 residues. For the CDR3, the DNA is TGTGCCAGCAGTATTGCGGGGGGCGACCTAAACGAGCAGTACTTC. Translating it yields CASSIAGGDLNEQYF.

The table lists this clone with a few counts. This chain connects TRBV20-1 to TRBJ1-2, with TRBD1 as a possible D gene (5 bases). Trimming took off 6 bases at V and 8 bases at J, with 13 bases between the two ends. The CDR3 runs to 11 residues. Germline assignment: CDR1 DFQATT and CDR2 SNEGSKA (reference sequence). The CDR3 sequence: CSASTDAGYTF. CDR3 DNA sequence: TGCAGTGCCTCGACAGATGCCGGCTACACCTTC.

J is TRBJ1-1 and V is TRBV18; 8 bases fit TRBD1. The V segment lost 0 bases and the J segment 3 bases; nucleotides outside the gene matches: 3. This CDR3 is 15 amino acids long. Germline loops: CDR1 KGHSH, CDR2 LQKENI. CDR3 in amino acids: CASSPPSGGYTEAFF. CDR3 DNA: TGTGCCAGCTCACCACCGTCAGGGGGCTACACTGAAGCTTTCTTT.

This clone was detected only once. The chain combines TRBV10-2 with TRBJ1-1; D is unresolved. Per the germline V gene, CDR1 is WSHSY and CDR2 is SAAADI. V lost 5 bases and J lost 2, with 6 bases in between. The CDR3 runs 12 residues. The CDR3 protein is CASSFRNTEAFF. The CDR3 DNA sequence: TGCGCCAGCAGTTTTAGAAACACTGAAGCTTTCTTT.

This clone has just one count. The chain uses TRBV7-2 and TRBJ2-5; D is undetermined. This CDR3 is built from 14 residues. V was clipped by 6 bases and J by 3 bases, with 14 bases between them. In germline, CDR1 is SGHTA, CDR2 FQGNSA. This chain's CDR3 is CASSSDSWEETQYF. CDR3 nucleotides: TGTGCCAGCAGTTCCGACTCGTGGGAAGAGACCCAGTACTTC.

The V gene is TRBV24-1, the J gene TRBJ1-5, with 8 bases aligning to TRBD1. The germline V gene has CDR1 KGHDR and CDR2 SFDVKD. The length of the CDR3 is 16 residues. With V trimmed by 4 bases and J by 4 bases, 8 bases remained unmatched. CDR3 residues: CATSEGTGGRNQPQHF. In DNA form, the CDR3 reads TGTGCCACCAGTGAGGGAACAGGGGGTCGGAATCAGCCCCAGCATTTT.

This chain links TRBV15 with TRBJ1-2; 7 nucleotides agree with TRBD1. CDR1 is LNHNV and CDR2 is YYDKDF in the germline V gene (reference sequence). This CDR3 spans 17 amino acids. J lost 6 bases, V lost 0 bases, and 13 bases had no gene match. For the CDR3, the DNA is TGTGCCACCAGCAGAGATGTGGACCCTAGGGGGCCGGATGGCTACACCTTC. Translation gives CATSRDVDPRGPDGYTF.

The V call is TRBV3-1 (or the pseudogene TRBV3-2), the J call TRBJ1-2, with a tentative D call TRBD1 (6 bases). V was pared by 1 base and J by 6 bases, with 9 bases between. The CDR3 loop spans 13 amino acids. Germline loops: CDR1 LGHDT, CDR2 YNNKEL (reference sequence). DNA of the CDR3: TGTGCCAGCAGCCAAGCGGGGGGCAATGGCTACACCTTC. It specifies CASSQAGGNGYTF.

The table lists this clone with a count of one. The gene calls are TRBV18 and TRBJ1-6; possibly TRBD1 for D (5 bases). V gave up 1 base and J gave up 8 bases, with 9 bases separating them. The germline V gene encodes CDR1 KGHSH and CDR2 LQKENI. The CDR3 covers 14 residues. The CDR3 sequence is CASSPQGMDSPLHF. As DNA, the CDR3 is TGTGCCAGCTCACCACAGGGGATGGATTCACCCCTCCACTTT.

The J gene is TRBJ2-2, the V gene TRBV19; weak D call: TRBD1 (5 bases). This CDR3 region has 14 residues. CDR1 and CDR2 (germline): LNHDA, SQIVND (reference sequence). Trimming took off 10 bases at V and 1 base at J, with 13 bases between the two ends. For the CDR3, the DNA is TGTGCCACCCGACCCGGACAGAACACCGGGGAGCTGTTTTTT. Its translation: CATRPGQNTGELFF.

The genes are TRBV6-1 and TRBJ1-6; D unclear. CDR1 and CDR2 (germline): MNHNS, SASEGT. The V and J ends lost 2 bases and 7 bases respectively, with 12 bases between them. This CDR3 region has 15 residues. In DNA form, the CDR3 reads TGTGCCAGCAGTGAATTCAGCGTAAGGAATTCACCCCTCCACTTT. Translated, it gives CASSEFSVRNSPLHF.

The CDR3 DNA follows: TGCGCCAGCAGCGGACAGGGGGCAACAGATACGCAGTATTTT. This gives the protein CASSGQGATDTQYF. The chain combines TRBV5-1 with TRBJ2-3; 11 nucleotides agree with TRBD1. Germline CDR1 and CDR2: SGHRS and YFSETQ. V gave up 4 bases and J gave up 3 bases; unmatched junction bases: 1. The CDR3 runs to 14 residues.